This T cell receptor (beta chain) was recorded in a study of CD8+ T cells in alopecia areata. Remarks on this clone: A much larger clone is a single base away; this may be a read error.

The authors extracted RNA and reverse transcribed it into cDNA as the sequencing template. The table came from immunoSEQ multiplex PCR; TCRdb's copy has only in-frame clones and leaves some out. The sample includes about 150,000 clones, 87% of them seen just once. Germline V lookup: CDR1 WSHSY, CDR2 SAAADI. The ends were cut back, 3 bases at V and 0 bases at J, with 3 bases in the middle. This CDR3 spans 14 amino acids. This rearrangement joins TRBV10-2 to TRBJ2-6; D gene unclear. The specimen was CD8+ T cells sorted from blood, collected at week 0. This receptor was identified in a human donor with alopecia areata. The CDR3 sequence: CASSDSSGANVLTF. The CDR3 DNA is TGCGCCAGCAGTGACAGCTCTGGGGCCAACGTCCTGACTTTC.